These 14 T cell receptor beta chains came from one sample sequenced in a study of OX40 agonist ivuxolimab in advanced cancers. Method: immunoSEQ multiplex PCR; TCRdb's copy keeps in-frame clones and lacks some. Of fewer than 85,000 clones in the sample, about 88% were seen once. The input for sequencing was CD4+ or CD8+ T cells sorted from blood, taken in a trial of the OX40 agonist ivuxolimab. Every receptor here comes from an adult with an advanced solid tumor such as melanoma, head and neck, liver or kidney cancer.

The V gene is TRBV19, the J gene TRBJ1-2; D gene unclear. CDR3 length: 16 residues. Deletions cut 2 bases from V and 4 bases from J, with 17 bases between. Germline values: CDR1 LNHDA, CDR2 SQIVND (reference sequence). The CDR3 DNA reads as TGTGCCAGTAGTATAACCGGGAGACATAGTCTCTATGGCTACACCTTC. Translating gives CASSITGRHSLYGYTF.

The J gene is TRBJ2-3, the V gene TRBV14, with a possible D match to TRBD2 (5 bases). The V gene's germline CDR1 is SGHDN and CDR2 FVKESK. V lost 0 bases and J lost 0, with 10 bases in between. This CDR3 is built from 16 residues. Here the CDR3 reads CASSQDPGVSTDTQYF. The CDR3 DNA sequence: TGTGCCAGCAGCCAAGATCCCGGGGTTAGCACAGATACGCAGTATTTT.

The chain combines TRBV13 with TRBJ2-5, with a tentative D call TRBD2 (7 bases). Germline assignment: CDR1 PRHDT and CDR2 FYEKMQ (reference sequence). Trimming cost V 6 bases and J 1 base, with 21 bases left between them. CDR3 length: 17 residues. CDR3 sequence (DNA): TGTGCCAGCAGGCTAACAGGGTTAGCGGGCATCCAAGAGACCCAGTACTTC. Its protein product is CASRLTGLAGIQETQYF.

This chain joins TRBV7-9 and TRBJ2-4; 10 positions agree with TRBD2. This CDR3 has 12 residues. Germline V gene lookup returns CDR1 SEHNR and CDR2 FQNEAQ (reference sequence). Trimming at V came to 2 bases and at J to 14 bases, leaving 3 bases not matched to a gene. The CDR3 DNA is TGTGCCAGCAGCTTACCAGGACTAGCGGAGTACTTC. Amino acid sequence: CASSLPGLAEYF. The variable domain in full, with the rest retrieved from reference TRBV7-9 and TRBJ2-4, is DTGVSQNPRHKITKRGQNVTFRCDPISEHNRLYWYRQTLGQGPEFLTYFQNEAQLEKSRLLSDRFSAERPKGSFSTLEIQRTEQGDSAMYLCASSLPGLAEYFGAGTRLSVL.

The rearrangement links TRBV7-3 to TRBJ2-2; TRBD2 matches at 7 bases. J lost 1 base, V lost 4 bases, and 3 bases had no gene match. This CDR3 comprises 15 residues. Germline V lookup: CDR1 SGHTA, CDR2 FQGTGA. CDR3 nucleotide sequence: TGTGCCAGCAGCTCAGGCGGGAGGAACACCGGGGAGCTGTTTTTT. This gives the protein CASSSGGRNTGELFF.

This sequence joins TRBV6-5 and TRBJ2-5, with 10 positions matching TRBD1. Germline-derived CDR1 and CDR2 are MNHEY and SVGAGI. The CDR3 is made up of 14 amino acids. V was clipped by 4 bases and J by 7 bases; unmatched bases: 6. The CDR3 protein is CASSSGQGKRTQYF. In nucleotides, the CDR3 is TGTGCCAGCAGTTCGGGACAGGGGAAAAGGACCCAGTACTTC.

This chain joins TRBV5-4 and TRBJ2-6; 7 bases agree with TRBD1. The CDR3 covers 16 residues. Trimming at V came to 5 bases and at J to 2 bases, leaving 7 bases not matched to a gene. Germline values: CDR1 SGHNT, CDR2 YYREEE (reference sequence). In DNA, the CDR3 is TGTGCCAGCAGGTCCAACAGGGGTGCTGGGGCCAACGTCCTGACTTTC. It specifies CASRSNRGAGANVLTF.

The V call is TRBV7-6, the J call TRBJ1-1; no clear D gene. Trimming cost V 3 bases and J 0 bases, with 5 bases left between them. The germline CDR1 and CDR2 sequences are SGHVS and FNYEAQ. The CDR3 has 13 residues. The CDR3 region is CASSFTVNTEAFF. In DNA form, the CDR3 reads TGTGCCAGCAGCTTCACAGTGAACACTGAAGCTTTCTTT.

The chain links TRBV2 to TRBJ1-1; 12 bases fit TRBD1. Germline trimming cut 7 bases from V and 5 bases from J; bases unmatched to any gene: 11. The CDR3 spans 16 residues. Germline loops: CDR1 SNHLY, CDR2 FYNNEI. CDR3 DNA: TGTGCCAGCAATCCCGGGGACAGGGGGCGACGGACTGAAGCTTTCTTT. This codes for CASNPGDRGRRTEAFF.

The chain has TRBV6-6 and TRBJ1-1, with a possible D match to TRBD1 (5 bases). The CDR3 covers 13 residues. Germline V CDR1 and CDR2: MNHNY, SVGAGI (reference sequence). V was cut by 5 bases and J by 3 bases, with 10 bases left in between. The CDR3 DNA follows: TGTGCCAGCAGTAGAGAAGGGGACACTGAAGCTTTCTTT. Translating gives CASSREGDTEAFF.

CDR3 in DNA: TGCAGCGTTGGGGGGGGATTAGCGGGACGAAACGAGCAGTACTTC. Encoded protein: CSVGGGLAGRNEQYF. This sequence joins TRBV29-1 and TRBJ2-7; TRBD2 matches 8 bases. J was trimmed by 5 bases and V by 4 bases; bases with no gene match: 13. The CDR3 contains 15 residues. The germline gives CDR1 SQVTM, CDR2 ANQGSEA.

This CDR3 is CARSLPLTGLRRNEQFF. CDR3 sequence (DNA): TGTGCCAGAAGCTTGCCCCTGACAGGGCTTCGTCGCAATGAGCAGTTCTTC. The genes are TRBV5-3 and TRBJ2-1; 7 bases agree with TRBD1. TRBV5-3 is given ORF status, its function remaining uncertain. There are 17 residues in the CDR3. With 1 base clipped from V and 6 bases from J, the junction kept 13 bases outside the gene matches.

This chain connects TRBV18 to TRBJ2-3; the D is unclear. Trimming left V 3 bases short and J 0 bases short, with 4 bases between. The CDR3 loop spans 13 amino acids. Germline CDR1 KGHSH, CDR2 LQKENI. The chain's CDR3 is CASSPGSTDTQYF. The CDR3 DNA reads TGTGCCAGCTCACCTGGAAGCACAGATACGCAGTATTTT. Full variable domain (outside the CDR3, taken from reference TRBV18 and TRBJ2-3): NAGVMQNPRHLVRRRGQEARLRCSPMKGHSHVYWYRQLPEEGLKFMVYLQKENIIDESGMPKERFSAEFPKEGPSILRIQQVVRGDSAAYFCASSPGSTDTQYFGPGTRLTVL.

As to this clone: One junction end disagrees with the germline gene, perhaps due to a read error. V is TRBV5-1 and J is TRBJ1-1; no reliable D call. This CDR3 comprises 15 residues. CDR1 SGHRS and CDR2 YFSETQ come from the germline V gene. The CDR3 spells CASSLGPGGNAEAFF. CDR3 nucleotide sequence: TGCGCCAGCAGCTTAGGTCCCGGCGGGAACGCTGAAGCTTTCTTT.